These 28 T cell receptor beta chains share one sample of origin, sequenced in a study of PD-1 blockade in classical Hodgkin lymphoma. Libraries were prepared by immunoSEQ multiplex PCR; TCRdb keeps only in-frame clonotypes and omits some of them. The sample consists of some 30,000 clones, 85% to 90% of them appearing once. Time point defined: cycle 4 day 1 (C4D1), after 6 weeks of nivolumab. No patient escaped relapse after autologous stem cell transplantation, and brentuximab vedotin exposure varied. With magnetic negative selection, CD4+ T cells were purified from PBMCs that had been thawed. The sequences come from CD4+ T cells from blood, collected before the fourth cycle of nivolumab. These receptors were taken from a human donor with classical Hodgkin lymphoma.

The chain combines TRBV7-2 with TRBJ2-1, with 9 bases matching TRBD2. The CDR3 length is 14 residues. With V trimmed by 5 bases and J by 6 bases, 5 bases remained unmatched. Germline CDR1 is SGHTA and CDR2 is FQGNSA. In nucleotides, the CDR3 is TGTGCCAGCAGCCCGGGACTAGCTGTCAATGAGCAGTTCTTC. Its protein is CASSPGLAVNEQFF.

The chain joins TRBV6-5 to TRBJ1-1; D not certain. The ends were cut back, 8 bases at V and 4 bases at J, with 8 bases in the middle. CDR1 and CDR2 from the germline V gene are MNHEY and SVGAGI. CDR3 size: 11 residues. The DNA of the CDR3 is TGTGCCAGCCGGGATGCCACTGAAGCTTTCTTT. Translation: CASRDATEAFF.

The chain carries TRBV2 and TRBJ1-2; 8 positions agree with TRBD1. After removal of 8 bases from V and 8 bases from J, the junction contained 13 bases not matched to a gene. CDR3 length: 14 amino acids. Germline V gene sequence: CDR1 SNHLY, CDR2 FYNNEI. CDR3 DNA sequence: TGTGCCAGCGGGCCCCCAGGGGGCGAGGGAGGCTACACCTTC. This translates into CASGPPGGEGGYTF.

The CDR3 DNA sequence: TGTGCCAGCAGCCAGTTGCGGGAGCCCTACGAGCAGTACTTC. Translation gives CASSQLREPYEQYF. This chain links TRBV7-2 with TRBJ2-7, with TRBD2 matching 7 bases. Germline CDR1 is SGHTA and CDR2 is FQGNSA. The CDR3 contains 14 residues. J gave up 2 bases and V 5 bases, and 6 bases lay outside the gene matches.

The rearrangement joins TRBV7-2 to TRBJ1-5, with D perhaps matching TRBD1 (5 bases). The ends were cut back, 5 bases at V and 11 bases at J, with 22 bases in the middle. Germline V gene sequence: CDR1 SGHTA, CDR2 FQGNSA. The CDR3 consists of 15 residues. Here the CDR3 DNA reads TGTGCCAGCAGCAACCGGTCGCAGGGTCTTCGGGCCCAGCATTTT. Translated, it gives CASSNRSQGLRAQHF.

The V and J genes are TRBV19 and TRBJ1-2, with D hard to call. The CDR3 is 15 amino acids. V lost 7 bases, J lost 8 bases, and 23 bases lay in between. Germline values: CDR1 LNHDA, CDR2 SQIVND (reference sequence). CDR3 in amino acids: CASTIRASTPEGYTF. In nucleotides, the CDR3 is TGTGCCAGTACCATTAGGGCCTCTACCCCGGAGGGCTACACCTTC.

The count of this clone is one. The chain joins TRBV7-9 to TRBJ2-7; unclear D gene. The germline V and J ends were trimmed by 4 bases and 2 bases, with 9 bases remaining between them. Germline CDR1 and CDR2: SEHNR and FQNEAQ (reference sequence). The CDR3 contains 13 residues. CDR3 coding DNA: TGTGCCAGCAGCTCCACTGATACCTACGAGCAGTACTTC. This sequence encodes CASSSTDTYEQYF. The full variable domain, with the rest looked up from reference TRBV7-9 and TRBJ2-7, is DTGVSQNPRHKITKRGQNVTFRCDPISEHNRLYWYRQTLGQGPEFLTYFQNEAQLEKSRLLSDRFSAERPKGSFSTLEIQRTEQGDSAMYLCASSSTDTYEQYFGPGTRLTVT.

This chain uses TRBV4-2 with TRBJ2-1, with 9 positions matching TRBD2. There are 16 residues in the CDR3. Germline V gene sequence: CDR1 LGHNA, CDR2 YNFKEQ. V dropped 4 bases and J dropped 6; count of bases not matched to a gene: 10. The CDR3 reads CASSPPSAGGGNEQFF. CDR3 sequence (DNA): TGTGCCAGCAGCCCTCCCTCAGCGGGAGGTGGCAATGAGCAGTTCTTC.

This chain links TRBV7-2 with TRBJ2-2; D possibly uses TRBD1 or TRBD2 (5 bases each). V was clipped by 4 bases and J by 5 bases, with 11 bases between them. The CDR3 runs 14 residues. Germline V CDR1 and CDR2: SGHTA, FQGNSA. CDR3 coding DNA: TGTGCCAGCAGCTACAGGACTCAGACCGGGGAGCTGTTTTTT. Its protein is CASSYRTQTGELFF.

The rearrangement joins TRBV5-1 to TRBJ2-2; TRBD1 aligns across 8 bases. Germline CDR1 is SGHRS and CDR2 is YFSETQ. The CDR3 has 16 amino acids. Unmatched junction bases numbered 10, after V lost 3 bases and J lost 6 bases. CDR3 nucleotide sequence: TGCGCCAGCAGCTCTTCTGGACAGGGTAATCCCGGGGAGCTGTTTTTT. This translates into CASSSSGQGNPGELFF.

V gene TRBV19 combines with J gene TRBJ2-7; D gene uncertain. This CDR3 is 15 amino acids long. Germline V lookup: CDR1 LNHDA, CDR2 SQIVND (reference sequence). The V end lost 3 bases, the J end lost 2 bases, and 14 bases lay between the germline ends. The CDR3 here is CASSIGLAETYEQYF. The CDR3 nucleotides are TGTGCCAGTAGTATTGGGCTCGCGGAAACCTACGAGCAGTACTTC.

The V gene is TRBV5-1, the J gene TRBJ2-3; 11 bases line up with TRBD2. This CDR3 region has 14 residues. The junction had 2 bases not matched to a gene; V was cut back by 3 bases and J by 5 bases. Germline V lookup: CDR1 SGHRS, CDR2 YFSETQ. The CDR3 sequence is CASSSTSGGDTQYF. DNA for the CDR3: TGCGCCAGCAGCTCTACTAGCGGGGGAGATACGCAGTATTTT.

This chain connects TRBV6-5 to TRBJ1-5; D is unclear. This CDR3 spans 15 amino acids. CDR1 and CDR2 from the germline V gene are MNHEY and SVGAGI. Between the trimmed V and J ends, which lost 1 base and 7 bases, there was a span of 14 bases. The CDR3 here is CASSYWGRGGQPQHF. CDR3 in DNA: TGTGCCAGCAGTTACTGGGGAAGAGGAGGCCAGCCCCAGCATTTT.

Written as DNA, the CDR3 is TGCGCCAGCAGCCAACCAAGCTCCTACAATGAGCAGTTCTTC. It translates to CASSQPSSYNEQFF. The V gene is TRBV4-1, the J gene TRBJ2-1; D is uncertain. CDR1 is MGHRA and CDR2 is YSYEKL in the germline V gene. Deletions cut 2 bases from V and 0 bases from J, with 5 bases between. This CDR3 region has 14 residues.

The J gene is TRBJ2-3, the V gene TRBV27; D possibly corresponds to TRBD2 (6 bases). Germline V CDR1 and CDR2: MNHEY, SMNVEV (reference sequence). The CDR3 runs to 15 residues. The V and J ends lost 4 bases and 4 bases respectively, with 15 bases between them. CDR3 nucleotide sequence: TGTGCCAGCAGTTCCCCTTTACTAGCTTCAGATACGCAGTATTTT. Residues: CASSSPLLASDTQYF.

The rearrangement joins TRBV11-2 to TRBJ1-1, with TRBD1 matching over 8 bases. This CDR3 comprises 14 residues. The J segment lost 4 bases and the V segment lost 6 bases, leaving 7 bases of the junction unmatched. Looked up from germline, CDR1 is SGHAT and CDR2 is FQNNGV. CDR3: CASRFQGASTEAFF. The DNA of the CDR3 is TGTGCCAGCAGATTCCAGGGGGCAAGCACTGAAGCTTTCTTT.

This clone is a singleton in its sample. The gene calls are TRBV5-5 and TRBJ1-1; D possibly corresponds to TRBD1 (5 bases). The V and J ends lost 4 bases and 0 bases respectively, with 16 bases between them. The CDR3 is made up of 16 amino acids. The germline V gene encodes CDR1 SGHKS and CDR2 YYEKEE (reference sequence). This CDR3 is CASSPWDPGMNTEAFF. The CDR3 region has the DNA TGTGCCAGCAGCCCCTGGGATCCAGGGATGAACACTGAAGCTTTCTTT.

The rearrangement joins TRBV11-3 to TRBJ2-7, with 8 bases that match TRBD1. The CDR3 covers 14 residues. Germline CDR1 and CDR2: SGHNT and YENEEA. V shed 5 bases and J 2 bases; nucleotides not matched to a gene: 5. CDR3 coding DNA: TGTGCCAGCAGCCCCGGGACAGGAGCCTACGAGCAGTACTTC. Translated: CASSPGTGAYEQYF.

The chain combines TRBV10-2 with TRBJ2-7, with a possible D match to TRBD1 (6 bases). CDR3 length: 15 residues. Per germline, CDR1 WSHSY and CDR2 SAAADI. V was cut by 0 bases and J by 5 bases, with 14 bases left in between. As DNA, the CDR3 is TGCGCCAGCAGTGAGTCGAGGCAGGGGCGCGACGAGCAGTACTTC. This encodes CASSESRQGRDEQYF.

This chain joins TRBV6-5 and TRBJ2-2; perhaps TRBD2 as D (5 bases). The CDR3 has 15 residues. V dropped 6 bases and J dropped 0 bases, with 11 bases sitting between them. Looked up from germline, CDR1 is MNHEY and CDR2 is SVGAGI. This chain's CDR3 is CASRIGLANTGELFF. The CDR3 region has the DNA TGTGCCAGCAGGATAGGACTTGCGAACACCGGGGAGCTGTTTTTT.

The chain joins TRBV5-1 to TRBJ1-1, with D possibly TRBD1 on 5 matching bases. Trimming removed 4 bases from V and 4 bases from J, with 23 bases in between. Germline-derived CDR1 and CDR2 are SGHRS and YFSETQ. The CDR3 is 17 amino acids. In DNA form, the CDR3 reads TGCGCCAGCAGCGAAGGTACCACTCGAGGGGTATCCACTGAAGCTTTCTTT. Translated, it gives CASSEGTTRGVSTEAFF. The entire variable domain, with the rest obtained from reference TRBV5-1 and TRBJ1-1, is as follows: KAGVTQTPRYLIKTRGQQVTLSCSPISGHRSVSWYQQTPGQGLQFLFEYFSETQRNKGNFPGRFSGRQFSNSRSEMNVSTLELGDSALYLCASSEGTTRGVSTEAFFGQGTRLTVV.

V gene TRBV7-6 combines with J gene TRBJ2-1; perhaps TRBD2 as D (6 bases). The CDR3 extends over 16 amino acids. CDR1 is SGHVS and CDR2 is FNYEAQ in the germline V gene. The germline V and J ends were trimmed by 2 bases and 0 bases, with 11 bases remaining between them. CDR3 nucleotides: TGTGCCAGCAGCTTAACCGGCGGGACCTCCTACAATGAGCAGTTCTTC. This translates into CASSLTGGTSYNEQFF. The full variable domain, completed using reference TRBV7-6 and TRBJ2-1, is GAGVSQSPRYKVTKRGQDVALRCDPISGHVSLYWYRQALGQGPEFLTYFNYEAQQDKSGLPNDRFSAERPEGSISTLTIQRTEQRDSAMYRCASSLTGGTSYNEQFFGPGTRLTVL.

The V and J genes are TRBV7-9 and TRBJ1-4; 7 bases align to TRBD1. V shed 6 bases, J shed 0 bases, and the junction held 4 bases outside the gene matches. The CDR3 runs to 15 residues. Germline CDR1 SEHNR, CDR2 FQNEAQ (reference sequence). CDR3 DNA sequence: TGTGCCAGCAGGGGGACAGATGCAACTAATGAAAAACTGTTTTTT. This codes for CASRGTDATNEKLFF.

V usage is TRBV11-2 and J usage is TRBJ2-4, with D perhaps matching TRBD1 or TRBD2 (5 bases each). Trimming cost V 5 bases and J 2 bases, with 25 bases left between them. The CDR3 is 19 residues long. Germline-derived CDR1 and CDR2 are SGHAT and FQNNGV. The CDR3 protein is CASSPGTSKGGGSKNIQYF. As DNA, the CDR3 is TGTGCCAGCAGCCCAGGGACCTCGAAGGGTGGCGGTTCCAAAAACATTCAGTACTTC.

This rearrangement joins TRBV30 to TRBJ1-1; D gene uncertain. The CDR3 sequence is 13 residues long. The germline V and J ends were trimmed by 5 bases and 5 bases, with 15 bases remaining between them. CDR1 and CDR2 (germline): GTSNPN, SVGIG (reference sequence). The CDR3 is CAWVPRSGTEAFF. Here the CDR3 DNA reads TGTGCCTGGGTACCTAGATCGGGAACTGAAGCTTTCTTT.

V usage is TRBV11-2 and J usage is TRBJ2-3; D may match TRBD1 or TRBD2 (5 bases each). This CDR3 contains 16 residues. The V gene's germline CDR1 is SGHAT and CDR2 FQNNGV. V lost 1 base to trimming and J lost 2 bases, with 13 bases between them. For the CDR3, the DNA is TGTGCCAGCAGCTTAGGGGGCCAGCGGCTCACAGATACGCAGTATTTT. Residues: CASSLGGQRLTDTQYF. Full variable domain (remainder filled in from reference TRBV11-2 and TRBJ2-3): EAGVAQSPRYKIIEKRQSVAFWCNPISGHATLYWYQQILGQGPKLLIQFQNNGVVDDSQLPKDRFSAERLKGVDSTLKIQPAKLEDSAVYLCASSLGGQRLTDTQYFGPGTRLTVL.

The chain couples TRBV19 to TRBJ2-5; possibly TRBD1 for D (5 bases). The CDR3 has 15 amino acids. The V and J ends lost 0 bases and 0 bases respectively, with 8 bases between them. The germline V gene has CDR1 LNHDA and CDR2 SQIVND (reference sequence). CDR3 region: CASSIDWGNQETQYF. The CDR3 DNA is TGTGCCAGTAGTATAGATTGGGGCAACCAAGAGACCCAGTACTTC. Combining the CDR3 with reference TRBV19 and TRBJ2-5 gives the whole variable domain DGGITQSPKYLFRKEGQNVTLSCEQNLNHDAMYWYRQDPGQGLRLIYYSQIVNDFQKGDIAEGYSVSREKKESFPLTVTSAQKNPTAFYLCASSIDWGNQETQYFGPGTRLLVL.

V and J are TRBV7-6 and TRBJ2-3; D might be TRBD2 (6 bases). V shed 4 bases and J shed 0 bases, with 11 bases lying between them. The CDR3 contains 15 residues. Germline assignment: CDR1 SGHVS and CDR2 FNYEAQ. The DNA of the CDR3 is TGTGCCAGCAGCTCACCGGGACTCAGCACAGATACGCAGTATTTT. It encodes CASSSPGLSTDTQYF.